Sequencing of this T cell receptor (beta chain) was carried out in a study of glioma-infiltrating T cells. Study summary: Before surgery, glioma patients received dexamethasone for at most six days. Sequencing aimed for roughly 4.5- to 11-fold coverage of about a million peripheral T cells. Study conclusions and caveats: Above-expected tissue-blood divergence occurred in all gliomas, most in low-grade ones.

Amplification of TCR alpha and beta CDR3 regions from RNA used iRepertoire nested multiplex PCR. Each CDR3 protein gets one entry after TCRdb re-called the multiplex PCR reads with MiXCR. This sample has approximately 400,000 distinct CDR3 sequences, with 41% found just once. This clonotype was seen repeatedly, ten times or more. As yet, its antigen is unknown. The TCR originated in a human donor with low-grade glioma or glioblastoma, undergoing nonglioma brain surgery, or in good health (not recorded which). The sample comprised glioma tissue, nonneoplastic brain tissue, or PBMCs (not recorded which).

Here the CDR3 reads CASSSGRGISTDTQYF. The CDR3, as DNA: TGTGCCAGCAGCTCAGGCCGCGGGATTAGCACAGATACGCAGTATTTT. V and J are TRBV7-2 and TRBJ2-3; a weak D match, TRBD2 (6 bases). The CDR3 contains 16 residues. Germline V gene data show CDR1 as SGHTA and CDR2 as FQGNSA. V was pared by 4 bases and J by 0 bases, with 14 bases between.